These T cell receptor beta chains were read from a single sample in a study of T cell repertoires in cytomegalovirus infection. In TCRdb, the reads were re-called with MiXCR into one record per CDR3 protein. The table records more than 150,000 distinct CDR3 sequences, approximately 19% of them present only once. Sequenced sample: PBMCs. These receptors were obtained from a human donor in good health (CMV status not recorded). Some clones in this sample may be carry-over from other donors' samples. CDR3s include the opening cysteine and the closing phenylalanine or tryptophan. The D gene is left open where the match is weak. Not all rows give a size; the values are once, few, many and, for expanded clones, a class.

TRBV7-3	many	TRBJ2-2	.	CASSLGTAGNTGELFF	TGTGCCAGCAGCCTCGGGACGGCCGGGAACACCGGGGAGCTGTTTTTT
TRBV7-2	medium-sized	TRBJ1-1	.	CASSLVGTQNTEAFF	TGTGCCAGCAGCTTAGTCGGGACTCAGAACACTGAAGCTTTCTTT
TRBV5-1	.	TRBJ2-1	TRBD1	CASSLQGNLFNEQFF	TGCGCCAGCAGCTTACAGGGGAACCTGTTCAATGAGCAGTTCTTC
TRBV7-8	many	TRBJ2-5	.	CASSPMGLLGAETQYF	TGTGCCAGCAGTCCTATGGGTTTACTAGGGGCTGAGACCCAGTACTTC
TRBV7-9	.	TRBJ1-5	TRBD1	CASSETGSSNQPQHF	TGTGCCAGCAGCGAGACAGGGAGCAGCAATCAGCCCCAGCATTTT
TRBV6-6	.	TRBJ2-3	.	CAARSRDTQYF	TGTGCCGCCCGGTCCCGGGATACGCAGTATTTT
TRBV6-1	many	TRBJ2-1	.	CATTADGASYNEQFF	TGTGCCACCACTGCGGACGGGGCGTCCTACAATGAGCAGTTCTTC
TRBV4-1	few	TRBJ2-2	.	CASSQEATGELFF	TGCGCCAGCAGCCAAGAGGCCACCGGGGAGCTGTTTTTT
TRBV27	few	TRBJ2-2	.	CASSLSIGGAGELFF	TGTGCCAGCAGTTTATCGATAGGTGGGGCCGGGGAGCTGTTTTTT
TRBV4-3	.	TRBJ1-2	.	CASSQDAGRDYGYTF	TGCGCCAGCAGCCAAGATGCGGGAAGGGACTATGGCTACACCTTC
TRBV7-8	once	TRBJ2-1	.	CASQFRSDEQFF	TGTGCCAGCCAGTTTCGTTCGGATGAGCAGTTCTTC
TRBV7-2	.	TRBJ2-6	TRBD1	CSSSLTGGATSGANVLTF	TGTTCCAGCAGCTTAACAGGGGGCGCTACCTCTGGGGCCAACGTCCTGACTTTC
TRBV4-1	.	TRBJ2-5	TRBD2	CASSQGSASGSQETQYF	TGCGCCAGCAGCCAAGGGTCGGCTAGCGGGAGCCAAGAGACCCAGTACTTC
TRBV20-1	.	TRBJ2-7	TRBD2	CSARGTSGSDREQYF	TGCAGTGCTAGGGGCACTAGCGGGAGTGATCGCGAGCAGTACTTC
TRBV20-1	.	TRBJ1-2	.	CSARASGLGGYTF	TGCAGTGCTAGAGCGTCAGGGCTGGGTGGCTACACCTTC
TRBV19	few	TRBJ2-1	TRBD2	CASSIGGARAGAHRKNEQFF	TGTGCCAGTAGTATAGGCGGGGCGCGGGCGGGAGCACATCGAAAGAATGAGCAGTTCTTC
TRBV10-3	.	TRBJ2-3	TRBD2	CATKAGTSLHTQYF	TGTGCCACCAAAGCCGGGACTAGCTTGCATACGCAGTATTTT
TRBV6-1	many	TRBJ1-5	.	CASSEARQPMPQHF	TGTGCCAGCAGTGAAGCGCGACAGCCCATGCCCCAGCATTTT
TRBV11-3	.	TRBJ2-1	TRBD2	CASSTLAGGTGEQFF	TGTGCCAGCAGCACCCTAGCGGGAGGTACCGGTGAGCAGTTCTTC
TRBV6-6	.	TRBJ2-4	.	CASSYSVGENIQYF	TGTGCCAGCAGTTACTCAGTTGGGGAAAACATTCAGTACTTC
TRBV23-1	.	TRBJ2-7	TRBD1	CASSQWGTGIAPAHYEQYF	TGCGCCAGCAGTCAATGGGGGACAGGGATAGCGCCGGCACACTACGAGCAGTACTTC
TRBV6-5	many	TRBJ1-2	.	CASKGGSSGYTF	TGTGCCAGCAAGGGGGGCTCAAGTGGCTACACCTTC
TRBV7-2	many	TRBJ2-1	.	CASSLDWGKEQFF	TGTGCCAGCAGCTTAGATTGGGGAAAAGAGCAGTTCTTC
TRBV5-1	.	TRBJ2-1	.	CASNPQRGSNEQFF	TGCGCCAGCAACCCTCAGAGGGGATCTAATGAGCAGTTCTTC
TRBV15	few	TRBJ2-3	.	CATSREYVTDTQYF	TGTGCCACCAGCAGAGAATACGTCACAGATACGCAGTATTTT
TRBV7-2	many	TRBJ1-3	.	CASSLWGAGNTIYF	TGTGCCAGCAGCTTATGGGGGGCTGGAAACACCATATATTTT
TRBV6-1	few	TRBJ1-2	.	CAIGRTGNGYTF	TGTGCCATTGGCCGTACAGGCAATGGCTACACCTTC
TRBV7-2	few	TRBJ2-7	.	CASSFGQPPSEQYF	TGTGCCAGCAGCTTCGGACAGCCCCCCTCGGAGCAGTACTTC
TRBV6-1	few	TRBJ1-6	.	CASSEKGGRRSPLHF	TGTGCCAGCAGTGAAAAGGGGGGAAGGAGGTCACCCCTCCACTTT
TRBV6-2/TRBV6-3	.	TRBJ2-2	.	CASSSFSSAFTGELFF	TGTGCCAGCAGTTCTTTCTCTAGCGCCTTCACCGGGGAGCTGTTTTTT
TRBV11-2	few	TRBJ1-1	.	CASSFRAGNTEAFF	TGTGCCAGCAGCTTCCGCGCAGGGAACACTGAAGCTTTCTTT
TRBV7-8	.	TRBJ2-1	TRBD1	CASSTTGTGLSYNEQFF	TGTGCCAGCAGCACAACCGGGACAGGGCTATCCTACAATGAGCAGTTCTTC
TRBV7-9	.	TRBJ1-2	TRBD1	CASSQLPGRGQPYGYTF	TGTGCCAGCAGCCAACTACCCGGTCGGGGACAGCCCTATGGCTACACCTTC
TRBV6-1	few	TRBJ2-6	TRBD1	CASDRGIGANVLTF	TGTGCCAGCGACAGGGGGATCGGGGCCAACGTCCTGACTTTC
TRBV6-2/TRBV6-3	.	TRBJ1-5	TRBD1	CASSYAAGGWGQPQHF	TGTGCCAGCAGTTACGCGGCAGGGGGATGGGGTCAGCCCCAGCATTTT
TRBV20-1	.	TRBJ2-4	TRBD2	CSAEYLGGGTLENIQYF	TGCAGTGCCGAGTATTTGGGGGGGGGGACCCTAGAAAACATTCAGTACTTC
TRBV5-6	.	TRBJ1-2	.	CASSLYNSDYGYTF	TGTGCCAGCAGCTTGTACAACTCGGACTATGGCTACACCTTC
TRBV20-1	.	TRBJ2-1	TRBD2	CSARDLAGLAGVGEQFF	TGCAGTGCTAGAGATTTAGCCGGACTAGCGGGAGTGGGAGAGCAGTTCTTC
TRBV12-3/TRBV12-4	many	TRBJ2-5	.	CASSLVGGAKETQYF	TGTGCCAGCAGTTTGGTTGGGGGCGCAAAGGAGACCCAGTACTTC
TRBV7-9	many	TRBJ1-4	.	CASSLAQIGATNEKLFF	TGTGCCAGCAGCTTAGCACAGATAGGTGCAACTAATGAAAAACTGTTTTTT
TRBV7-8	.	TRBJ2-7	.	CASSFSGADEQYF	TGTGCCAGCAGCTTTAGCGGAGCTGACGAGCAGTACTTC
TRBV28	many	TRBJ1-2	.	CASSQKTGARINYGYTF	TGTGCCAGCAGCCAAAAAACCGGGGCTCGAATTAACTATGGCTACACCTTC
TRBV12-3/TRBV12-4	few	TRBJ1-2	.	CASSQSRGYTF	TGTGCCAGCAGCCAATCTCGGGGCTACACCTTC
TRBV7-6	many	TRBJ2-7	TRBD2	CASSPSGLAGTYEQYF	TGTGCCAGCAGCCCCTCGGGACTAGCGGGAACCTACGAGCAGTACTTC
TRBV28	.	TRBJ2-4	TRBD2	CASSSFSGGGIQYF	TGTGCCAGCAGTTCCTTTAGCGGGGGGGGCATTCAGTACTTC
TRBV7-3	.	TRBJ2-2	.	CASRQGNTGELFF	TGTGCCAGCAGACAGGGGAACACCGGGGAGCTGTTTTTT
TRBV4-1	few	TRBJ2-2	.	CASSQGVLRNTGELFF	TGCGCCAGCAGCCAAGGCGTACTGAGGAACACCGGGGAGCTGTTTTTT
TRBV20-1	few	TRBJ2-7	.	CSAASGAYEQYF	TGCAGTGCTGCCTCGGGGGCCTACGAGCAGTACTTC
TRBV11-3	few	TRBJ2-2	.	CASSLRLGLRPTGELFF	TGTGCCAGCAGCTTAAGGCTAGGACTGCGACCAACCGGGGAGCTGTTTTTT
TRBV6-5	.	TRBJ2-7	.	CASSYSPDYEQYF	TGTGCCAGCAGTTACTCGCCAGACTACGAGCAGTACTTC
TRBV6-6	.	TRBJ1-6	.	CASSYGAGDSPLHF	TGTGCCAGCAGTTACGGTGCGGGTGATTCACCCCTCCACTTT
TRBV20-1	few	TRBJ2-2	.	CSATQRGHRGTGELFF	TGCAGTGCTACTCAAAGGGGACACCGGGGCACCGGGGAGCTGTTTTTT
TRBV7-8	many	TRBJ2-7	.	CASSLPVGAREQYF	TGTGCCAGCAGCCTTCCCGTGGGTGCGCGGGAGCAGTACTTC
TRBV28	few	TRBJ2-1	.	CASSLGGFSNEQFF	TGTGCCAGCAGTCTAGGGGGATTTAGCAATGAGCAGTTCTTC
TRBV29-1	few	TRBJ2-1	.	CSVEELGPDSSSYNEQFF	TGCAGCGTTGAGGAGCTGGGGCCAGACTCGAGCTCCTACAATGAGCAGTTCTTC